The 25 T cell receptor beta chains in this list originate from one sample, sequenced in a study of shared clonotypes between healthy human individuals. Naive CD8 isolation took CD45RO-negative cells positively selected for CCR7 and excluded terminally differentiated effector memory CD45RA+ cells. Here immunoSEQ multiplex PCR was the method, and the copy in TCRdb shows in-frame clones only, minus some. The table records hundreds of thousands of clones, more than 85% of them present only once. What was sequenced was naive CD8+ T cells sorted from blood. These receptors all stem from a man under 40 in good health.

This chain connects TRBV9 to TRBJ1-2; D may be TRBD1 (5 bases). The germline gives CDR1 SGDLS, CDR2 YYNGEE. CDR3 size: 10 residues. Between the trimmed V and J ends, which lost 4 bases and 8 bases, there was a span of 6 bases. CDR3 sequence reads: CASSRGGYTF. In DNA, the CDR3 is TGTGCCAGCAGCCGGGGGGGCTACACCTTC.

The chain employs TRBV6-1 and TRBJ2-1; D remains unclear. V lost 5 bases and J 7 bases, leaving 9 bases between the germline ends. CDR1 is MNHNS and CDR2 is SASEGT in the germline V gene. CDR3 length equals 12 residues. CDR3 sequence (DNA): TGTGCCAGCAGTAGTACCCTGAATGAGCAGTTCTTC. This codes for CASSSTLNEQFF.

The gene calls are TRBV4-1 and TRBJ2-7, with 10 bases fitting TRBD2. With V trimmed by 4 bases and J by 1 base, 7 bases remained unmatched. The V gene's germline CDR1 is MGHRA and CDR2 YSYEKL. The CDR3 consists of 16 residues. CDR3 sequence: CASSPTLAGVSYEQYF. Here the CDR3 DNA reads TGCGCCAGCAGCCCTACTCTAGCGGGAGTATCCTACGAGCAGTACTTC.

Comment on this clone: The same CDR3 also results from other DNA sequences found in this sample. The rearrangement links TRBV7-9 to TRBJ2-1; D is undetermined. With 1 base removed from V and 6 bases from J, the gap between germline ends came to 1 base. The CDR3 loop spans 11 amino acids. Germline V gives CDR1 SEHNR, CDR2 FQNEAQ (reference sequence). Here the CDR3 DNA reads TGTGCCAGCAGCTTAGGCAATGAGCAGTTCTTC. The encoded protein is CASSLGNEQFF.

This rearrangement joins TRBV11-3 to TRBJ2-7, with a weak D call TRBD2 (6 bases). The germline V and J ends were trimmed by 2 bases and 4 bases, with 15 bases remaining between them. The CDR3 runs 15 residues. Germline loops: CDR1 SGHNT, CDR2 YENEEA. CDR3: CASSLWSAGPYEQYF. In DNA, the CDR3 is TGTGCCAGCAGCTTATGGAGTGCGGGGCCTTACGAGCAGTACTTC.

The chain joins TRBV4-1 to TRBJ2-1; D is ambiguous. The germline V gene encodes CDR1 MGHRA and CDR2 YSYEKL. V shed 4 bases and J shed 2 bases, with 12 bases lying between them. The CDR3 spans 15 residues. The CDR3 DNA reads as TGCGCCAGCAGCCCACGGGTAACCGCCTACAATGAGCAGTTCTTC. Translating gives CASSPRVTAYNEQFF.

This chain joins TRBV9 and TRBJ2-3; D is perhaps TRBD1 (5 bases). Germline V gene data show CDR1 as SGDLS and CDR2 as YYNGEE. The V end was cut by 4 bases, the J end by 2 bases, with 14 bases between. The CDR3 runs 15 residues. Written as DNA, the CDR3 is TGTGCCAGCAGCCCCCTGGGGCCCCCCACAGATACGCAGTATTTT. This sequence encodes CASSPLGPPTDTQYF.

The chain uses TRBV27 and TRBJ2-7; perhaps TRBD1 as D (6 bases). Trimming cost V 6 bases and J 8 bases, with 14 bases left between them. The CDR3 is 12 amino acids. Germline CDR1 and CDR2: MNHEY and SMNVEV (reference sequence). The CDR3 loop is CASRKDRLKQYF. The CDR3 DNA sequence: TGTGCCAGCAGAAAGGACAGACTTAAGCAGTACTTC.

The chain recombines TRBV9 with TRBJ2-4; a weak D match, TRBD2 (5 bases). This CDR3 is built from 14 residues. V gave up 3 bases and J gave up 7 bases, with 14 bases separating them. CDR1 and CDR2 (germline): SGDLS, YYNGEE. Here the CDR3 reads CASSAPLGSNIQYF. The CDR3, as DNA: TGTGCCAGCAGCGCCCCCCTAGGGAGTAACATTCAGTACTTC.

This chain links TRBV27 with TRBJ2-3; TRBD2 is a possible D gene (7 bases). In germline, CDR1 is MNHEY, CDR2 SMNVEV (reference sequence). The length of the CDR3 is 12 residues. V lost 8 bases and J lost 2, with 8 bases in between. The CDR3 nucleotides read TGTGCCAGCGGGGGGGCCACAGATACGCAGTATTTT. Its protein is CASGGATDTQYF.

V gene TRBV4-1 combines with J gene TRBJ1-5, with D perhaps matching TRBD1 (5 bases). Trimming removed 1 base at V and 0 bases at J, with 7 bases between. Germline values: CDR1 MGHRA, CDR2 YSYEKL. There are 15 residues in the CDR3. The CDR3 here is CASSQARGSNQPQHF. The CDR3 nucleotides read TGCGCCAGCAGCCAAGCTAGGGGTAGCAATCAGCCCCAGCATTTT.

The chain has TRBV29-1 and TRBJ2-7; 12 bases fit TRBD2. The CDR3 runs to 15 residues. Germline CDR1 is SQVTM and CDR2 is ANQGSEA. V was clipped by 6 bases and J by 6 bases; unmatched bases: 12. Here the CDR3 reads CSVGTSGLGLPEQYF. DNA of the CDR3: TGCAGCGTCGGGACTAGCGGGTTAGGTCTCCCCGAGCAGTACTTC.

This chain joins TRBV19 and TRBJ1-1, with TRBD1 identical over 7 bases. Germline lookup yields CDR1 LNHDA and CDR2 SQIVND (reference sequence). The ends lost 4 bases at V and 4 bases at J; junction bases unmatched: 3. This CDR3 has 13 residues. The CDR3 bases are TGTGCCAGTAGTAAAGGGACAGTCACTGAAGCTTTCTTT. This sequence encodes CASSKGTVTEAFF.

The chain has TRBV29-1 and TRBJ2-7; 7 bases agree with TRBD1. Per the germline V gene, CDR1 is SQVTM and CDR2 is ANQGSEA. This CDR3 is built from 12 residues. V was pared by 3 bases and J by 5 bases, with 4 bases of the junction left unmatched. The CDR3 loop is CSVEDRINEQYF. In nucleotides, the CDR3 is TGCAGCGTTGAGGACAGGATAAACGAGCAGTACTTC.

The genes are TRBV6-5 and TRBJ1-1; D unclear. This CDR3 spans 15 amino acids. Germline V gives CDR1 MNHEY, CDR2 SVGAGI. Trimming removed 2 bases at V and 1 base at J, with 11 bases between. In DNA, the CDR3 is TGTGCCAGCAGTTACACATGGCGGGAGAACACTGAAGCTTTCTTT. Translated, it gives CASSYTWRENTEAFF.

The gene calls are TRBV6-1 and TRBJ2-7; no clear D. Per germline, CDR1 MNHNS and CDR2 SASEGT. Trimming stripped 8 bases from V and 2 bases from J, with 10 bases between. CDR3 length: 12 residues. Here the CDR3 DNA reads TGTGCCAGCCCCGGGCCGACCTACGAGCAGTACTTC. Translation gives CASPGPTYEQYF.

The CDR3: CASSLPGLRRYYGYTF. Written as DNA, the CDR3 is TGTGCCAGCAGCCTACCGGGGCTCAGGAGATACTATGGCTACACCTTC. V usage is TRBV28 and J usage is TRBJ1-2; D is perhaps TRBD1 (5 bases). The germline V gene encodes CDR1 MDHEN and CDR2 SYDVKM. V lost 6 bases to trimming and J lost 3 bases, with 20 bases between them. The CDR3 sequence is 16 residues long.

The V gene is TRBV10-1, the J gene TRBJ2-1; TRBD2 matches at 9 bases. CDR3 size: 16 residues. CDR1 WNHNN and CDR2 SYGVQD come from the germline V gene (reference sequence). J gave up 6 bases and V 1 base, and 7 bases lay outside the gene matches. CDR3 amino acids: CASSEFAGGPSNEQFF. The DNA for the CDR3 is TGCGCCAGCAGTGAGTTTGCGGGAGGGCCCAGCAATGAGCAGTTCTTC.

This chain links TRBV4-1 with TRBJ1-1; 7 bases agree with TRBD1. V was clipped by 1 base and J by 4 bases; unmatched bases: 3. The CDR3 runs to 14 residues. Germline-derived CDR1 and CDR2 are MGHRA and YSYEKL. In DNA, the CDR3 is TGCGCCAGCAGCCAAGTCGGGACAGCCACTGAAGCTTTCTTT. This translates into CASSQVGTATEAFF.

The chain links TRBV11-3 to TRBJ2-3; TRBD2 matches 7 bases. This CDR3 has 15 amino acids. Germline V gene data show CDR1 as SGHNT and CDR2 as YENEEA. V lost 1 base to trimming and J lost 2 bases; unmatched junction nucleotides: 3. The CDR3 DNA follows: TGTGCCAGCAGCTTAGGAACTAGCGACACAGATACGCAGTATTTT. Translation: CASSLGTSDTDTQYF.

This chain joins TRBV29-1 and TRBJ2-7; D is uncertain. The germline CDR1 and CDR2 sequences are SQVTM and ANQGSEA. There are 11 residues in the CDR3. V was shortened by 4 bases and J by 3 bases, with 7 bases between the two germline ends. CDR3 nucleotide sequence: TGCAGCGTTGTGACCGGCTACGAGCAGTACTTC. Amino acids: CSVVTGYEQYF.

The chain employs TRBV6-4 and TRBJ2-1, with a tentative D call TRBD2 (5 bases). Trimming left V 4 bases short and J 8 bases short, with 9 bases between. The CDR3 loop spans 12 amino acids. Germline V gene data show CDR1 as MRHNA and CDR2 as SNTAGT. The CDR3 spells CASSGSGDEQFF. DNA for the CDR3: TGTGCCAGCAGTGGTTCCGGGGATGAGCAGTTCTTC.

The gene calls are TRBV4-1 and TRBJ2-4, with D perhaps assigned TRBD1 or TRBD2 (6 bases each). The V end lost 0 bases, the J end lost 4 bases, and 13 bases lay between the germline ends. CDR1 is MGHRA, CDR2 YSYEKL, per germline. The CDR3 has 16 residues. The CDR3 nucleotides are TGCGCCAGCAGCCAAGATGTCCAGGGGACTAAAAACATTCAGTACTTC. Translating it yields CASSQDVQGTKNIQYF.

CDR3 amino acids: CASNPTVAYEQYF. The DNA for the CDR3 is TGTGCCAGCAACCCGACGGTGGCCTACGAGCAGTACTTC. The chain employs TRBV5-6 and TRBJ2-7; unclear D gene. The germline gives CDR1 SGHDT, CDR2 YYEEEE. Trimming shortened V by 6 bases and J by 2 bases, and 12 bases separated the two germline ends. The CDR3 spans 13 residues.

In DNA, the CDR3 is TGCGCCAGCAGCCATGGACTAGCGGGAGGAGGCTACGAGCAGTACTTC. Its protein product is CASSHGLAGGGYEQYF. The chain has TRBV4-3 and TRBJ2-7; TRBD2 aligns across 14 bases. The CDR3 covers 16 residues. CDR1 and CDR2 (germline): LGHNA, YSLEER. Losses at the gene ends were 3 bases for V and 3 bases for J; bases not matched to a gene: 4.